This T cell receptor (beta chain) derives from a study of blood T cell repertoires in COVID-19. The assay was immunoSEQ multiplex PCR, and TCRdb's table has in-frame clones only and misses some. Here the sample spans approximately 94,000 clones, about 90% being singletons. The CDR3 is made up of 17 amino acids. CDR1 is LGHNA, CDR2 YNFKEQ, per germline. V lost 3 bases to trimming and J lost 7 bases; unmatched junction nucleotides: 12. Specimen: peripheral blood. This TCR was recovered from a man in his thirties or forties in a cohort sampled during active COVID-19. The chain has TRBV4-2 and TRBJ2-2; TRBD2 aligns across 9 bases. The CDR3 nucleotides read TGTGCCAGCAGCCAGCGGGTGGTAGCGGGGGATATCGGGGAGCTGTTTTTT. Protein product: CASSQRVVAGDIGELFF.